These 20 T cell receptor beta chains were sequenced from one sample in a study of T cells in Graves' hyperthyroidism and ophthalmopathy. The investigators amplified TCR beta CDR3 regions from RNA transcripts. Researchers ran a first-round RT-PCR on the TCR CDR3 using the HTBI primer set. In TCRdb, the multiplex PCR reads were re-called with MiXCR into one record per CDR3 protein. The sample includes a few hundred thousand distinct CDR3 sequences, around 20% of them seen just once. Sequenced input: blood. These receptors all stem from a man between 18 and 29 years old with Graves' hyperthyroidism.

This clonotype was detected many times. This chain joins TRBV6-1 and TRBJ2-5, with D uncertain. Trimming took off 3 bases at V and 3 bases at J, with 5 bases between the two ends. This CDR3 is 12 amino acids long. Germline CDR1 is MNHNS and CDR2 is SASEGT. The CDR3 DNA reads as TGTGCCAGCAGTGAGGATGAAGAGACCCAGTACTTC. Protein sequence: CASSEDEETQYF.

There are a few counts of this clonotype. The genes are TRBV19 and TRBJ2-7; maybe TRBD2 (5 bases). The CDR3 is made up of 13 amino acids. Trimming removed 3 bases from V and 3 bases from J, with 9 bases in between. The germline V gene encodes CDR1 LNHDA and CDR2 SQIVND (reference sequence). The chain's CDR3 is CASSIGLFYEQYF. CDR3 bases: TGTGCCAGTAGTATCGGACTTTTCTACGAGCAGTACTTC.

This clonotype was recorded at least ten times. The rearrangement uses TRBV12-3 or TRBV12-4 and TRBJ2-7; 7 nucleotides agree with TRBD1. The CDR3 contains 14 residues. Trimming at V came to 5 bases and at J to 2 bases, leaving 6 bases not matched to a gene. CDR3: CASSPGQETYEQYF. The DNA for the CDR3 is TGTGCCAGCAGTCCAGGACAGGAGACCTACGAGCAGTACTTC.

There are many counts of this clonotype. J is TRBJ2-7 and V is TRBV2; no definite D call. V shed 1 base and J shed 6 bases, with 7 bases lying between them. Looked up from germline, CDR1 is SNHLY and CDR2 is FYNNEI. The CDR3 runs to 12 residues. The CDR3 DNA sequence: TGTGCCAGCAGTGAAGAAGGTAGCGAGCAGTACTTC. It is translated as CASSEEGSEQYF. Full variable domain (missing parts from reference TRBV2 and TRBJ2-7): EPEVTQTPSHQVTQMGQEVILRCVPISNHLYFYWYRQILGQKVEFLVSFYNNEISEKSEIFDDQFSVERPDGSNFTLKIRSTKLEDSAMYFCASSEEGSEQYFGPGTRLTVT.

In its sample, this clonotype was seen many times. The J gene is TRBJ1-2, the V gene TRBV6-5; 11 bases line up with TRBD1. The CDR3 is 16 amino acids. The germline V gene encodes CDR1 MNHEY and CDR2 SVGAGI. V was clipped by 4 bases and J by 3 bases; unmatched bases: 7. CDR3 DNA: TGTGCCAGCAGTTCGCCGGGGACAGGGGGATACTATGGCTACACCTTC. Its protein is CASSSPGTGGYYGYTF.

This clonotype came up many times. The rearrangement uses TRBV5-1 and TRBJ2-2; 7 bases map to TRBD1. V gave up 1 base and J gave up 6 bases; unmatched junction bases: 6. Germline assignment: CDR1 SGHRS and CDR2 YFSETQ. This CDR3 is 15 amino acids long. CDR3 DNA: TGCGCCAGCAGCTTGAACAGGGGTGGATCCGGGGAGCTGTTTTTT. This gives the protein CASSLNRGGSGELFF.

Ten or more counts support this clonotype. This chain connects TRBV13 to TRBJ2-5, with TRBD1 matching over 7 bases. This CDR3 has 13 residues. The germline V gene has CDR1 PRHDT and CDR2 FYEKMQ (reference sequence). The junction had 4 bases not matched to a gene; V was cut back by 6 bases and J by 3 bases. The CDR3 nucleotides read TGTGCCAGCAGTCCAGGGGGAGAAGAGACCCAGTACTTC. Amino acids: CASSPGGEETQYF.

This clonotype showed up many times. The V call is TRBV12-3 or TRBV12-4, the J call TRBJ2-7, with D perhaps being TRBD1 or TRBD2 (6 bases each). CDR3 length: 12 amino acids. Trimming left V 6 bases short and J 5 bases short, with 11 bases between. CDR3: CASRNREDEQYF. DNA of the CDR3: TGTGCCAGCAGAAACAGGGAGGACGAGCAGTACTTC.

This rearrangement joins TRBV6-1 to TRBJ2-2, with TRBD1 identical over 7 bases. V lost 7 bases and J lost 4; bases outside the gene matches: 6. The CDR3 spans 14 residues. The germline gives CDR1 MNHNS, CDR2 SASEGT. For the CDR3, the DNA is TGTGCCAGCAAAGCCGGGACAGTCACCGGGGAGCTGTTTTTT. Protein: CASKAGTVTGELFF.

This clonotype was seen at least ten times. The CDR3 loop reads CASSFLRVGEQYF. The CDR3 DNA sequence: TGTGCCAGCAGTTTCCTCAGGGTTGGCGAGCAGTACTTC. The J gene is TRBJ2-7, the V gene TRBV28; weak D call: TRBD1 (5 bases). The germline V gene has CDR1 MDHEN and CDR2 SYDVKM. The CDR3 is 13 residues long. The V gene lost 3 bases and the J gene lost 6 bases, with 12 bases spanning the gap.

This rearrangement joins TRBV19 to TRBJ1-3; TRBD1 matches 8 bases. Trimming removed 8 bases from V and 0 bases from J; junction bases left unmatched: 3. This CDR3 spans 14 amino acids. The germline gives CDR1 LNHDA, CDR2 SQIVND (reference sequence). In DNA form, the CDR3 reads TGTGCCAGTTGGGACAGGCACTCTGGAAACACCATATATTTT. This gives the protein CASWDRHSGNTIYF.

Note on this clonotype: A read error may be the cause here, since a much bigger clone is one base away. The chain has TRBV15 and TRBJ2-2; 8 nucleotides line up with TRBD2. The CDR3 spans 16 residues. The germline CDR1 and CDR2 sequences are LNHNV and YYDKDF (reference sequence). Written as DNA, the CDR3 is TGTACCACCAGCCAGACGGGGGGGGAGGGCACCGGGGAGCTGTTTTTT. Translating gives CTTSQTGGEGTGELFF.

With respect to this clonotype: A read error may account for a junction end that differs from germline. The genes are TRBV27 and TRBJ1-1; D is possibly TRBD1 (6 bases). The CDR3 is made up of 14 amino acids. The germline V gene has CDR1 MNHEY and CDR2 SMNVEV (reference sequence). In nucleotides, the CDR3 is TGTGCCAGCAGAAGGACAGTGTTGAACACTGATGCTTTCTTT. Encoded protein: CASRRTVLNTDAFF.

This clonotype was observed many times. The chain couples TRBV12-5 to TRBJ1-1; D uncertain. The germline V gene has CDR1 LGHNT and CDR2 FRNRAP. V shed 2 bases and J shed 0 bases, with 4 bases lying between them. The CDR3 length is 13 residues. CDR3 loop: CASGLRLNTEAFF. CDR3 bases: TGTGCTAGTGGTTTGAGGTTGAACACTGAAGCTTTCTTT.

This clonotype was recorded at least ten times. The chain combines TRBV5-1 with TRBJ1-1, with a tentative D call TRBD1 (5 bases). This CDR3 has 15 residues. Germline CDR1 reads SGHRS; CDR2 reads YFSETQ. Trimming removed 4 bases from V and 3 bases from J, with 16 bases in between. The CDR3 sequence: CASSPQERMDTEAFF. The CDR3 DNA is TGCGCCAGCAGCCCACAGGAGAGGATGGACACTGAAGCTTTCTTT.

This clonotype occurred many times. The chain couples TRBV15 to TRBJ1-2; 7 bases fit TRBD1. The CDR3 is 14 amino acids. Germline V gene data show CDR1 as LNHNV and CDR2 as YYDKDF (reference sequence). The junction had 9 bases not matched to a gene; V was cut back by 3 bases and J by 8 bases. The CDR3 nucleotides are TGTGCCACCAGCAGGGAAAGACAGGGATACGGCTACACCTTC. Translation: CATSRERQGYGYTF.

Ten or more counts support this clonotype. This chain uses TRBV15 with TRBJ2-2; D gene ambiguous. The length of the CDR3 is 14 residues. Trimming took 5 bases from V and 6 from J, leaving 13 bases between them. CDR1 is LNHNV and CDR2 is YYDKDF in the germline V gene (reference sequence). In DNA form, the CDR3 reads TGTGCCACCAGCTTTGACCCAGGAGCCGGGGAGCTGTTTTTT. This encodes CATSFDPGAGELFF.

This clonotype was seen ten or more times. The gene calls are TRBV7-8 and TRBJ2-7, with TRBD1 matching over 9 bases. CDR3 length equals 15 residues. Germline trimming cut 1 base from V and 2 bases from J; bases unmatched to any gene: 3. CDR1 SGHVS and CDR2 FQNEAQ come from the germline V gene. Here the CDR3 reads CASSLEGTGPYEQYF. For the CDR3, the DNA is TGTGCCAGCAGCTTAGAGGGGACAGGGCCCTACGAGCAGTACTTC.

This clonotype was seen ten or more times. The chain is built from TRBV5-1 and TRBJ1-1; 8 bases are shared with TRBD1. This CDR3 comprises 18 residues. CDR1 and CDR2 (germline): SGHRS, YFSETQ. J was trimmed by 0 bases and V by 4 bases; bases with no gene match: 14. The CDR3 loop reads CASSPHLLRTGMNTEAFF. The DNA of the CDR3 is TGCGCCAGCAGCCCCCACCTTCTCCGGACAGGGATGAACACTGAAGCTTTCTTT.

There are many counts of this clonotype. This CDR3 reads CASSQGRQSYGYTF. The CDR3 bases are TGTGCCAGCAGCCAAGGGCGACAGAGCTATGGCTACACCTTC. The gene calls are TRBV4-2 and TRBJ1-2; perhaps TRBD1 as D (5 bases). From germline, CDR1 is LGHNA and CDR2 YNFKEQ. This CDR3 spans 14 amino acids. V lost 1 base, J lost 4 bases, and 10 bases lay in between.